This TCR beta chain was found in a study of blood T cell repertoires in COVID-19. Assay used: immunoSEQ multiplex PCR; TCRdb lists only in-frame clones, some missing. The sample has about 360,000 clones; 87% are singletons. Enrollees, about 18 to 89 years old, lived in roughly 24 US areas. Allocation to cohorts depended on clinical history reported by the participants. The origin of this receptor is a man aged 35 to 55 in a cohort exposed to, infected with or recovered from COVID-19 (not recorded which). The sample comprised PBMCs or T cells enriched from blood (not recorded which).

CDR3 sequence reads: CASSLSGRAGASYEQYF. In DNA form, the CDR3 reads TGTGCCAGCAGTTTATCGGGTCGGGCAGGGGCGTCCTACGAGCAGTACTTC. The V and J genes are TRBV27 and TRBJ2-7, with D possibly TRBD1 on 6 matching bases. The V end lost 0 bases, the J end lost 1 base, and 16 bases lay between the germline ends. The CDR3 runs 17 residues. The V gene's germline CDR1 is MNHEY and CDR2 SMNVEV (reference sequence).